The present entry profiles one TCR beta chain with its context. These data come from a study of T cell changes during pregnancy in multiple sclerosis. Method: immunoSEQ multiplex PCR; TCRdb's copy keeps in-frame clones and lacks some. This table holds about 59,000 clones, approximately 94% found once. The CDR3 has 15 residues. Losses at the gene ends were 2 bases for V and 6 bases for J; bases not matched to a gene: 9. Germline-derived CDR1 and CDR2 are GTSNPN and SVGIG (reference sequence). V usage is TRBV30 and J usage is TRBJ2-2, with TRBD1 identical over 7 bases. This receptor was obtained from a female donor with multiple sclerosis, enrolled in a pregnancy study. This specimen was CD8+ T cells from peripheral blood mononuclear cells, taken after pregnancy. The CDR3 coding sequence is TGTGCCTGGAGTCCGACAGGGCTGGGGGCCGGGGAGCTGTTTTTT. Translated, it gives CAWSPTGLGAGELFF.